This TCR beta chain was sequenced for a study of monozygotic twins with inflammatory bowel disease (dated by TCRdb to the late 2010s). As for the study more broadly: In total, about 28 monozygotic twin pairs made up the full study: 19 Danish pairs, all IBD-discordant, plus nine German pairs, of which four were IBD-concordant and five were IBD-discordant. The search for disease-associated traits relied mainly on comparing, within discordant pairs, IBD patients with their genetically identical healthy co-twins. Each individual had, on average, about 151 000 unique TCRalpha sequences and 181 000 unique TCRbeta sequences available for analysis.

From the germline V gene (reference sequence), CDR1 is MNHEY and CDR2 is SMNVEV. Counted from cysteine to phenylalanine, this CDR3 has 14 amino acids. Only the protein sequence is given. Paper-wide results and their limitations: Fewer clonotypes were shared with other individuals by IBD patients than by healthy twins, most markedly in patients showing signs of disease activity. Repertoire similarity did not differ between concordant and discordant twins, which could be due to limited statistical power. The results gave no support for a single strong signal or clonotype linked to IBD. Because patients received different immunosuppressive treatments, the repertoires may have picked up extra background noise and variability between individuals. Measured by the inverse Simpson index, TCRbeta repertoire diversity was lower in IBD patients than in their healthy co-twins. Distinction between different T cell subtypes could not be achieved in the analysis.

The library was obtained by 5' RACE. Each TCR library was prepared from about 3.5 ug of total RNA. For each sample, cDNA was synthesized in eight separate reactions using SMARTScribe reverse transcriptase. During cDNA synthesis, template switching introduced unique molecular identifiers that contained a 6-nucleotide sample barcode. Amplification of TCRalpha and TCRbeta cDNA involved two nested PCRs of 16 and 9 cycles, and each PCR was followed by bead purification. Before amplification, the cDNA was treated with uracil DNA-glycosylase and purified using the QIAquick PCR purification kit. The second PCR added Illumina TruSeq-compatible adapters along with sample-specific barcodes. Library quality and concentration were assessed using TapeStation and Qubit, and roughly 5 ng of each library was pooled. The pooled libraries were sequenced with 2 x 100 bp reads and custom sequencing primers on an Illumina HiSeq2500 single-index Rapid Run. The authors processed their data as follows. UMI-based consensus assembly with MiGEC version 1.2.6 was used to correct PCR and sequencing errors. V(D)J alignment, clonotype assembly and CDR3 extraction were performed with MiXCR version 2.1.1. To normalise gene usage, clonotype sharing and MAIT/NKT TCR abundance, the analysis used the top 1000, 10 000 and 20 000 clonotypes per sample. After downsampling to 27 000 UMIs, diversity was calculated as the inverse Simpson index using the vegan R package. Statistical testing used paired Mann-Whitney U tests on the discordant twin pairs and applied Benjamini-Hochberg correction for multiple testing. TCRdb reprocessed the sequencing reads and holds a single record per CDR3 protein sequence, with no DNA. The authors' filters were not applied to this entry. The table kept for this sample lists 400,000 to 500,000 distinct CDR3 sequences. Clones ranked in the top ten supply roughly 2.5% of the sample.

From each donor, a roughly 2.6 ml peripheral blood sample was collected into PAXgene tubes and stored at -80 degrees C. Total RNA was isolated from whole blood with the PAXgene blood miRNA kit on an automated QIAcube, without T cell sorting. Peripheral blood from monozygotic twin pairs concordant or discordant for inflammatory bowel disease was subjected to deep TCRalpha and TCRbeta repertoire profiling with unique molecular barcoding. For every twin pair, smoking habits were documented, and each individual was categorised as a current, former or never smoker. Remarks on this clonotype: The target of this receptor is not known.

The clonotype originates from a human donor with ulcerative colitis or Crohn's disease, or a healthy co-twin of an affected twin (not recorded which). The sample was blood. The chain uses TRBV27 and TRBJ2-7. This receptor has the CDR3 CASSVAGRPYEQYF.